One and the same sample provided the 24 T cell receptor beta chains below, sequenced in a study of cytomegalovirus exposure and HLA in healthy donors. Vbeta (60) and Jbeta (13) primers were used in the PCR. TCRdb's table, derived via immunoSEQ multiplex PCR, lists solely in-frame clones and lacks some. The repertoire includes hundreds of thousands of clones, roughly 87% of them detected once, and 6% sits in the top ten. The specimen was PBMCs. The receptors come from a man in his forties in good health and CMV-seropositive.

Only a few counts were recorded for this clone. This sequence joins TRBV7-2 and TRBJ1-1; 7 nucleotides line up with TRBD1. V shed 7 bases and J 2 bases; nucleotides not matched to a gene: 7. CDR3 length: 14 residues. Germline V gene sequence: CDR1 SGHTA, CDR2 FQGNSA. The CDR3 DNA sequence: TGTGCCAGCAACAGACAGGGAGGCAACACTGAAGCTTTCTTT. Amino acids: CASNRQGGNTEAFF.

The chain couples TRBV2 to TRBJ2-1; 10 bases are shared with TRBD1. The CDR3 runs to 15 residues. Germline CDR1 SNHLY, CDR2 FYNNEI. The V segment lost 4 bases and the J segment 3 bases; nucleotides outside the gene matches: 3. The CDR3 reads CASSVGTGVYNEQFF. In nucleotides, the CDR3 is TGTGCCAGCAGTGTGGGGACAGGGGTCTACAATGAGCAGTTCTTC. The full variable domain, rest sourced from reference TRBV2 and TRBJ2-1, is EPEVTQTPSHQVTQMGQEVILRCVPISNHLYFYWYRQILGQKVEFLVSFYNNEISEKSEIFDDQFSVERPDGSNFTLKIRSTKLEDSAMYFCASSVGTGVYNEQFFGPGTRLTVL.

This chain's CDR3 is CASSSTGTAGEQYV. The DNA of the CDR3 is TGTGCCAGCAGCTCCACCGGGACCGCGGGGGAGCAGTACGTC. The rearrangement joins TRBV28 to TRBJ2-7, with a tentative D call TRBD2 (6 bases). The CDR3 runs 14 residues. V lost 6 bases and J lost 7, with 19 bases in between. Germline values: CDR1 MDHEN, CDR2 SYDVKM.

This clone was counted a few times. The rearrangement links TRBV5-4 to TRBJ2-1; 11 bases align to TRBD2. V trimming: 0 bases; J trimming: 6 bases; junction bases outside the gene matches: 2. The CDR3 is 15 residues long. Germline V lookup: CDR1 SGHNT, CDR2 YYREEE (reference sequence). CDR3 nucleotide sequence: TGTGCCAGCAGCTTGGAAGGGACTAGCGGCAATGAGCAGTTCTTC. It specifies CASSLEGTSGNEQFF.

The chain couples TRBV7-3 to TRBJ2-7, with TRBD2 matching 11 bases. This CDR3 has 16 residues. Germline loops: CDR1 SGHTA, CDR2 FQGTGA. The J segment lost 6 bases and the V segment lost 2 bases, leaving 9 bases of the junction unmatched. The CDR3 bases are TGTGCCAGCAGCTTATCATTAGCGGGAGGGGGGGCCGAGCAGTACTTC. Translation: CASSLSLAGGGAEQYF.

The J gene is TRBJ1-1, the V gene TRBV9; possible D gene TRBD1, 6 bases. The CDR3 is made up of 13 amino acids. The V and J ends lost 0 bases and 11 bases respectively, with 14 bases between them. Looked up from germline, CDR1 is SGDLS and CDR2 is YYNGEE. This CDR3 reads CASSVVTGIGAFF. The CDR3 DNA sequence: TGTGCCAGCAGCGTAGTTACAGGGATCGGGGCTTTCTTT. Full variable domain (remainder filled in from reference TRBV9 and TRBJ1-1): DSGVTQTPKHLITATGQRVTLRCSPRSGDLSVYWYQQSLDQGLQFLIQYYNGEERAKGNILERFSAQQFPDLHSELNLSSLELGDSALYFCASSVVTGIGAFFGQGTRLTVV.

The gene calls are TRBV13 and TRBJ1-6; D gene unclear. This CDR3 is built from 15 residues. V shed 4 bases and J shed 5 bases, with 12 bases lying between them. Germline V gene lookup returns CDR1 PRHDT and CDR2 FYEKMQ (reference sequence). In DNA form, the CDR3 reads TGTGCCAGCAGCTCCATGGGAGAAGATAATTCACCCCTCCACTTT. It translates to CASSSMGEDNSPLHF.

This clone was recorded once. V and J are TRBV7-3 and TRBJ2-1; 8 nucleotides match TRBD2. V shed 4 bases, J shed 4 bases, and the junction held 6 bases outside the gene matches. The germline V gene encodes CDR1 SGHTA and CDR2 FQGTGA. The CDR3 runs 15 residues. This CDR3 is CASSSSGGPYNEQFF. As DNA, the CDR3 is TGTGCCAGCAGCTCAAGCGGGGGACCATACAATGAGCAGTTCTTC.

The chain recombines TRBV27 with TRBJ2-2, with 9 positions matching TRBD1. Germline V gene sequence: CDR1 MNHEY, CDR2 SMNVEV (reference sequence). The CDR3 is 16 amino acids. J was trimmed by 6 bases and V by 5 bases; bases with no gene match: 10. The CDR3 sequence is CASSTRQGGASGELFF. In nucleotides, the CDR3 is TGTGCCAGCAGTACTCGACAGGGGGGAGCGTCCGGGGAGCTGTTTTTT.

V is TRBV7-9 and J is TRBJ2-1; 12 bases fit TRBD2. The V gene's germline CDR1 is SEHNR and CDR2 FQNEAQ (reference sequence). The CDR3 is 18 amino acids. The trim removed 0 bases at V and 8 bases at J, leaving 11 bases unmatched. This chain's CDR3 is CASSLAQGLAGLVDEQFF. CDR3 DNA sequence: TGTGCCAGCAGCTTAGCGCAAGGACTAGCGGGACTTGTCGATGAGCAGTTCTTC.

The rearrangement links TRBV6-5 to TRBJ1-3, with TRBD1 matching over 8 bases. Germline V gives CDR1 MNHEY, CDR2 SVGAGI. The CDR3 is 16 residues long. The J segment lost 2 bases and the V segment lost 0 bases, leaving 3 bases of the junction unmatched. CDR3 residues: CASSYSGQVTGNTIYF. In DNA, the CDR3 is TGTGCCAGCAGTTACTCGGGACAGGTGACTGGAAACACCATATATTTT.

The chain carries TRBV5-1 and TRBJ2-1; 8 bases agree with TRBD2. Germline V gene data show CDR1 as SGHRS and CDR2 as YFSETQ. Unmatched junction bases numbered 10, after V lost 6 bases and J lost 8 bases. CDR3 size: 14 residues. The CDR3 DNA sequence: TGCGCCAGCAAAGTTAGCGGGGTATCTGATGAGCAGTTCTTC. Its protein product is CASKVSGVSDEQFF.

The table lists this clone with a few counts. The genes are TRBV27 and TRBJ1-1; 7 bases fit TRBD1. V lost 5 bases to trimming and J lost 11 bases; unmatched junction nucleotides: 11. This CDR3 contains 13 residues. Germline lookup yields CDR1 MNHEY and CDR2 SMNVEV (reference sequence). DNA of the CDR3: TGTGCCAGCAGTCTCGGACAGGCACGGGTTGCTTTCTTT. It specifies CASSLGQARVAFF.

The chain joins TRBV19 to TRBJ1-1; D perhaps matches TRBD1 (5 bases). Germline CDR1 reads LNHDA; CDR2 reads SQIVND (reference sequence). This CDR3 region has 13 residues. Deletions cut 5 bases from V and 7 bases from J, with 14 bases between. The CDR3 reads CASSFRGGNEAFF. The DNA for the CDR3 is TGTGCCAGTAGTTTTCGGGGGGGAAATGAAGCTTTCTTT.

The chain recombines TRBV11-3 with TRBJ1-1; D is unresolved. Trimming stripped 3 bases from V and 2 bases from J, with 10 bases between. The CDR3 is 14 residues long. Germline V lookup: CDR1 SGHNT, CDR2 YENEEA. The CDR3 bases are TGTGCCAGCAGCTTTCGAGGCGCCAACACTGAAGCTTTCTTT. This translates into CASSFRGANTEAFF. Using reference TRBV11-3 and TRBJ1-1 for the parts outside the CDR3, the full variable domain is EAGVVQSPRYKIIEKKQPVAFWCNPISGHNTLYWYLQNLGQGPELLIRYENEEAVDDSQLPKDRFSAERLKGVDSTLKIQPAELGDSAVYLCASSFRGANTEAFFGQGTRLTVV.

This clone was observed a handful of times. This chain uses TRBV14 with TRBJ1-3; D perhaps matches TRBD1 (6 bases). Looked up from germline, CDR1 is SGHDN and CDR2 is FVKESK. The CDR3 length is 17 residues. V lost 4 bases and J 2 bases, leaving 18 bases between the germline ends. For the CDR3, the DNA is TGTGCCAGCAGCCGAGTCAGGGGCGGCGGCCCTGGAAACACCATATATTTT. Amino acids: CASSRVRGGGPGNTIYF. Looking up the rest from reference TRBV14 and TRBJ1-3 gives the full variable domain: EAGVTQFPSHSVIEKGQTVTLRCDPISGHDNLYWYRRVMGKEIKFLLHFVKESKQDESGMPNNRFLAERTGGTYSTLKVQPAELEDSGVYFCASSRVRGGGPGNTIYFGEGSWLTVV.

The chain links TRBV5-1 to TRBJ2-5, with 11 bases matching TRBD2. V lost 0 bases, J lost 5 bases, and 6 bases stayed unmatched. CDR1 SGHRS and CDR2 YFSETQ come from the germline V gene. CDR3 length equals 16 residues. CDR3 sequence reads: CASSLAPSGGTETQYF. The DNA of the CDR3 is TGCGCCAGCAGCTTGGCCCCTAGCGGGGGGACCGAGACCCAGTACTTC.

This clone appeared a single time. The chain links TRBV4-2 to TRBJ1-1; D ambiguous. The germline V gene encodes CDR1 LGHNA and CDR2 YNFKEQ. V was clipped by 0 bases and J by 0 bases, with 14 bases between them. The CDR3 sequence is 17 residues long. The DNA for the CDR3 is TGTGCCAGCAGCCAAGATGCGGCAGCACGGCTGAACACTGAAGCTTTCTTT. As protein: CASSQDAAARLNTEAFF.

This chain connects TRBV28 to TRBJ2-7; no firm D call. Germline V CDR1 and CDR2: MDHEN, SYDVKM. The V and J ends lost 6 bases and 1 base respectively, with 7 bases between them. CDR3 length: 12 residues. The CDR3 spells CASSRGSYEQYF. CDR3 DNA sequence: TGTGCCAGCAGCCGAGGATCCTACGAGCAGTACTTC.

The chain employs TRBV2 and TRBJ2-7, with 8 bases that match TRBD2. Germline V gene sequence: CDR1 SNHLY, CDR2 FYNNEI. J lost 5 bases, V lost 7 bases, and 10 bases had no gene match. This CDR3 has 14 amino acids. The CDR3 bases are TGTGCCAGCAAACCGGGACTAGGTCTCCACGAGCAGTACTTC. This encodes CASKPGLGLHEQYF. The variable domain in full, with the rest retrieved from reference TRBV2 and TRBJ2-7, is EPEVTQTPSHQVTQMGQEVILRCVPISNHLYFYWYRQILGQKVEFLVSFYNNEISEKSEIFDDQFSVERPDGSNFTLKIRSTKLEDSAMYFCASKPGLGLHEQYFGPGTRLTVT.

This chain links TRBV5-6 with TRBJ2-7, with 12 bases matching TRBD2. The CDR3 totals 15 residues. Germline V gene sequence: CDR1 SGHDT, CDR2 YYEEEE. Trimming cost V 4 bases and J 0 bases; bases outside gene matches: 2. CDR3 nucleotides: TGTGCCAGCAGCGTGACTAGCGGGAGCTCCTACGAGCAGTACTTC. Translation: CASSVTSGSSYEQYF.

This chain joins TRBV7-9 and TRBJ1-1, with D perhaps matching TRBD1 (6 bases). V lost 7 bases, J lost 2 bases, and 17 bases lay in between. Looked up from germline, CDR1 is SEHNR and CDR2 is FQNEAQ (reference sequence). CDR3 length: 15 residues. CDR3 region: CASTKILTGNTEAFF. The CDR3 DNA follows: TGTGCCAGCACCAAGATCCTGACAGGAAACACTGAAGCTTTCTTT.

The gene calls are TRBV7-9 and TRBJ2-7; 7 bases match TRBD2. CDR3 size: 14 residues. The trim removed 6 bases at V and 0 bases at J, leaving 5 bases unmatched. The germline V gene has CDR1 SEHNR and CDR2 FQNEAQ (reference sequence). CDR3 loop: CASRGAGTSYEQYF. The CDR3 DNA follows: TGTGCCAGCAGGGGAGCGGGGACCTCCTACGAGCAGTACTTC.

The gene calls are TRBV5-4 and TRBJ2-2; TRBD2 matches at 8 bases. CDR1 SGHNT and CDR2 YYREEE come from the germline V gene (reference sequence). The CDR3 is 17 residues long. The trim removed 3 bases at V and 4 bases at J, leaving 11 bases unmatched. The CDR3 is CASSWGPSGSFTGELFF. CDR3 nucleotide sequence: TGTGCCAGCAGCTGGGGGCCCAGCGGGAGTTTCACCGGGGAGCTGTTTTTT. The whole variable domain, filled in from reference TRBV5-4 and TRBJ2-2, reads ETGVTQSPTHLIKTRGQQVTLRCSSQSGHNTVSWYQQALGQGPQFIFQYYREEENGRGNFPPRFSGLQFPNYSSELNVNALELDDSALYLCASSWGPSGSFTGELFFGEGSRLTVL.